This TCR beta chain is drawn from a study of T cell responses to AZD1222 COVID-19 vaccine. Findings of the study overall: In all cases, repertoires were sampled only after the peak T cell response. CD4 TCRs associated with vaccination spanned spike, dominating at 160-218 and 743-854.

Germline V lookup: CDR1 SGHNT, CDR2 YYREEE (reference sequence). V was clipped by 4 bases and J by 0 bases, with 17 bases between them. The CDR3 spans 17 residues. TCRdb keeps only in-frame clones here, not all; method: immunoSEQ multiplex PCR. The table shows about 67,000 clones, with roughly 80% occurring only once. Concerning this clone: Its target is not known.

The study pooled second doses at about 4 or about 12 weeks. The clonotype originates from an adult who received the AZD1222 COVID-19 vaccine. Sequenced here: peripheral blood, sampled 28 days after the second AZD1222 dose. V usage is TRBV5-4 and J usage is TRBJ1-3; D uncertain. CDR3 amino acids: CASSLSGAAGSGNTIYF. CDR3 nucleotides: TGTGCCAGCAGCCTGAGCGGAGCTGCTGGCTCTGGAAACACCATATATTTT.